A single sample gave rise to the 25 T cell receptor beta chains below, sequenced in a study of technical replicates of blood from a handful of donors. TCRdb keeps only in-frame clones here, not all; method: immunoSEQ multiplex PCR. The data contain 65,000 to 70,000 clones, 88% of them singletons. What was sequenced was PBMCs. Receptors originate from a human donor in good health. Some clones in this sample may be carry-over from other donors' samples.

The V and J genes are TRBV5-4 and TRBJ1-4, with 8 nucleotides matching TRBD1. Losses at the gene ends were 4 bases for V and 7 bases for J; bases not matched to a gene: 12. The CDR3 is made up of 16 amino acids. From germline, CDR1 is SGHNT and CDR2 YYREEE (reference sequence). The CDR3 DNA is TGTGCCAGCAGCCAGGAGGGCAGGGGGCTCGGTGAAAAACTGTTTTTT. This sequence encodes CASSQEGRGLGEKLFF.

This clone is medium-sized in the sample. The chain is built from TRBV4-3 and TRBJ1-5; 12 nucleotides align to TRBD1. From germline, CDR1 is LGHNA and CDR2 YSLEER. The CDR3 has 16 amino acids. The ends lost 3 bases at V and 8 bases at J; junction bases unmatched: 8. CDR3 in DNA: TGCGCCAGCAGCCAGGGGACAGGGGGCGTCGGTAAGCCCCAGCATTTT. The encoded protein is CASSQGTGGVGKPQHF.

The chain combines TRBV11-2 with TRBJ2-7; 7 bases are shared with TRBD2. Germline CDR1 and CDR2: SGHAT and FQNNGV. There are 12 residues in the CDR3. J gave up 6 bases and V 1 base, and 0 bases lay outside the gene matches. The CDR3 bases are TGTGCCAGCAGCTTAGCGGGGGGCGAGCAGTACTTC. This codes for CASSLAGGEQYF.

The gene calls are TRBV29-1 and TRBJ2-6; possible D gene TRBD2, 6 bases. The CDR3 has 14 amino acids. Per the germline V gene, CDR1 is SQVTM and CDR2 is ANQGSEA. CDR3 sequence reads: CGAGGYSGANVLTF. As DNA, the CDR3 is TGCGGGGCCGGGGGTTACTCTGGGGCCAACGTCCTGACTTTC.

V and J are TRBV5-1 and TRBJ2-6; 12 nucleotides agree with TRBD2. The CDR3 is 19 residues long. The J segment lost 0 bases and the V segment lost 4 bases, leaving 8 bases of the junction unmatched. Germline CDR1 SGHRS, CDR2 YFSETQ. The CDR3 nucleotides read TGCGCCAGCAGCGCCGGACTAGCGGGGATGAGCTCTGGGGCCAACGTCCTGACTTTC. It is translated as CASSAGLAGMSSGANVLTF. Full variable domain (rest looked up from reference TRBV5-1 and TRBJ2-6): KAGVTQTPRYLIKTRGQQVTLSCSPISGHRSVSWYQQTPGQGLQFLFEYFSETQRNKGNFPGRFSGRQFSNSRSEMNVSTLELGDSALYLCASSAGLAGMSSGANVLTFGAGSRLTVL.

V usage is TRBV29-1 and J usage is TRBJ1-4; 11 bases fit TRBD1. V lost 0 bases, J lost 7 bases, and 7 bases stayed unmatched. Germline loops: CDR1 SQVTM, CDR2 ANQGSEA. CDR3 length: 16 amino acids. The CDR3 here is CSVEDRTGGAREKLFF. CDR3 nucleotide sequence: TGCAGCGTTGAAGATAGGACAGGGGGCGCGCGTGAAAAACTGTTTTTT.

The chain carries TRBV5-8 and TRBJ2-1, with TRBD1 identical over 10 bases. The CDR3 spans 16 residues. Germline loops: CDR1 SGHTS, CDR2 YDEGEE. J gave up 6 bases and V 0 bases, and 6 bases lay outside the gene matches. This CDR3 is CASSLGRRTGGNEQFF. CDR3 DNA sequence: TGTGCCAGCAGCTTGGGTCGAAGGACAGGGGGCAATGAGCAGTTCTTC.

The chain is built from TRBV6-1 and TRBJ1-2; D not certain. V was shortened by 6 bases and J by 8 bases, with 10 bases between the two germline ends. The CDR3 loop spans 11 amino acids. Germline lookup yields CDR1 MNHNS and CDR2 SASEGT. The CDR3 region has the DNA TGTGCCAGCAGCGCACTCTTGGGCTACACCTTC. As protein: CASSALLGYTF.

The sample holds a few counts of this clone. The gene calls are TRBV6-6 and TRBJ1-1; D unclear. The CDR3 consists of 13 residues. V lost 8 bases and J lost 2, with 12 bases in between. Germline assignment: CDR1 MNHNY and CDR2 SVGAGI (reference sequence). CDR3 residues: CASQKHSNTEAFF. The DNA of the CDR3 is TGTGCCAGCCAAAAACACAGCAACACTGAAGCTTTCTTT.

The CDR3 sequence is CASSLGTSYNEQFF. The CDR3 nucleotides read TGTGCCAGCAGCTTAGGGACTAGCTACAATGAGCAGTTCTTC. The J gene is TRBJ2-1, the V gene TRBV13, with a possible D match to TRBD2 (6 bases). The V end was cut by 0 bases, the J end by 3 bases, with 6 bases between. The CDR3 runs 14 residues. CDR1 PRHDT and CDR2 FYEKMQ come from the germline V gene (reference sequence).

The CDR3 loop reads CASRGAGELFF. DNA of the CDR3: TGTGCCAGCAGGGGCGCCGGGGAGCTGTTTTTT. This chain connects TRBV13 to TRBJ2-2; D not resolved. The CDR3 has 11 residues. The V end was cut by 6 bases, the J end by 6 bases, with 5 bases between. The germline CDR1 and CDR2 sequences are PRHDT and FYEKMQ (reference sequence).

The V and J genes are TRBV4-3 and TRBJ2-2; D perhaps matches TRBD2 (6 bases). Per germline, CDR1 LGHNA and CDR2 YSLEER. This CDR3 region has 15 residues. V shed 2 bases and J shed 7 bases, with 14 bases lying between them. The CDR3 reads CASSQSRRAGGELFF. The CDR3 DNA reads as TGCGCCAGCAGCCAATCACGGAGGGCCGGCGGGGAGCTGTTTTTT.

J is TRBJ2-3 and V is TRBV27; a weak D match, TRBD2 (7 bases). The germline V gene encodes CDR1 MNHEY and CDR2 SMNVEV (reference sequence). This CDR3 comprises 16 residues. Trimming removed 7 bases at V and 1 base at J, with 18 bases between. The CDR3 protein is CASTPYGGRGTDTQYF. The DNA for the CDR3 is TGTGCCAGCACCCCTTACGGGGGGCGTGGCACAGATACGCAGTATTTT.

The chain is built from TRBV7-9 and TRBJ2-3; a weak D match, TRBD2 (5 bases). The CDR3 loop spans 12 amino acids. The germline V and J ends were trimmed by 8 bases and 6 bases, with 12 bases remaining between them. CDR1 is SEHNR, CDR2 FQNEAQ, per germline (reference sequence). The CDR3 protein is CASSQTGDTQYF. As DNA, the CDR3 is TGTGCCAGCTCCCAGACGGGGGATACGCAGTATTTT.

This clone appeared a single time. The rearrangement joins TRBV7-9 to TRBJ1-2, with D possibly being TRBD1 (5 bases). This CDR3 spans 16 amino acids. The V gene lost 7 bases and the J gene lost 4 bases, with 22 bases spanning the gap. Germline-derived CDR1 and CDR2 are SEHNR and FQNEAQ (reference sequence). CDR3 sequence (DNA): TGTGCCAGCATCCTACTAGGGCCGGGGGTCGGCTATGGCTACACCTTC. This codes for CASILLGPGVGYGYTF.

This clone has a single count. The chain has TRBV7-2 and TRBJ2-7, with 7 bases aligning to TRBD2. The V gene end was trimmed by 3 bases and the J gene end by 6 bases; junction bases not matched to a gene: 14. CDR3 length: 16 amino acids. Germline V lookup: CDR1 SGHTA, CDR2 FQGNSA. The CDR3 nucleotides read TGTGCCAGCAGCTTGGGTTGGCGGGAGTCTGGGTCCGAGCAGTACTTC. It codes for CASSLGWRESGSEQYF. Complete variable domain (other parts from reference TRBV7-2 and TRBJ2-7): GAGVSQSPSNKVTEKGKDVELRCDPISGHTALYWYRQSLGQGLEFLIYFQGNSAPDKSGLPSDRFSAERTGGSVSTLTIQRTQQEDSAVYLCASSLGWRESGSEQYFGPGTRLTVT.

This clone was found many times. The chain employs TRBV30 and TRBJ1-6; no definite D call. The CDR3 sequence is 17 residues long. CDR1 and CDR2 from the germline V gene are GTSNPN and SVGIG (reference sequence). V was clipped by 1 base and J by 7 bases, with 20 bases between them. CDR3 loop: CAWSAHGVTERNSPLHF. The DNA of the CDR3 is TGTGCCTGGAGTGCACACGGGGTGACGGAGCGGAATTCACCCCTCCACTTT. Full variable domain (missing parts from reference TRBV30 and TRBJ1-6): SQTIHQWPATLVQPVGSPLSLECTVEGTSNPNLYWYRQAAGRGLQLLFYSVGIGQISSEVPQNLSASRPQDRQFILSSKKLLLSDSGFYLCAWSAHGVTERNSPLHFGNGTRLTVT.

The CDR3 sequence: CASSQDPLRYGYTF. The CDR3 DNA sequence: TGCGCCAGCAGCCAAGATCCTCTCCGGTATGGCTACACCTTC. This chain connects TRBV4-1 to TRBJ1-2; the D is unclear. Trimming cost V 0 bases and J 5 bases, with 10 bases left between them. This CDR3 is built from 14 residues. Germline CDR1 is MGHRA and CDR2 is YSYEKL.

This chain uses TRBV28 with TRBJ2-7, with 7 bases identical to TRBD2. The CDR3 extends over 15 amino acids. V trimming: 6 bases; J trimming: 5 bases; junction bases outside the gene matches: 13. Germline CDR1 MDHEN, CDR2 SYDVKM. Here the CDR3 reads CASSLPSGGKDEQYF. In DNA form, the CDR3 reads TGTGCCAGCAGCCTACCTAGCGGCGGAAAGGACGAGCAGTACTTC. Supplemented by reference TRBV28 and TRBJ2-7, the full variable domain reads DVKVTQSSRYLVKRTGEKVFLECVQDMDHENMFWYRQDPGLGLRLIYFSYDVKMKEKGDIPEGYSVSREKKERFSLILESASTNQTSMYLCASSLPSGGKDEQYFGPGTRLTVT.

The rearrangement joins TRBV6-1 to TRBJ2-5; D might be TRBD2 (5 bases). V was trimmed by 2 bases and J by 0 bases, leaving 7 bases between them. Germline loops: CDR1 MNHNS, CDR2 SASEGT. The CDR3 has 14 residues. The DNA of the CDR3 is TGTGCCAGCAGTGAAAGGAGGAACCAAGAGACCCAGTACTTC. The encoded protein is CASSERRNQETQYF.

The chain employs TRBV19 and TRBJ1-2; a possible D gene is TRBD1 (5 bases). Germline V lookup: CDR1 LNHDA, CDR2 SQIVND (reference sequence). This CDR3 contains 14 residues. V lost 3 bases and J lost 4, with 12 bases in between. CDR3 in DNA: TGTGCCAGTAGTATGGGGGGTGCCGCCTATGGCTACACCTTC. This gives the protein CASSMGGAAYGYTF.

A single count supports this clone. The chain carries TRBV4-3 and TRBJ1-2; possible D gene TRBD1, 5 bases. CDR3 length: 14 residues. Trimming removed 0 bases at V and 5 bases at J, with 10 bases between. Germline loops: CDR1 LGHNA, CDR2 YSLEER. The CDR3 DNA reads TGCGCCAGCAGCCAAGATAGGGGTTTTTATGGCTACACCTTC. Residues: CASSQDRGFYGYTF.

The chain combines TRBV4-1 with TRBJ2-1, with D unclear. Per germline, CDR1 MGHRA and CDR2 YSYEKL. The CDR3 loop spans 13 amino acids. The V and J ends lost 3 bases and 6 bases respectively, with 9 bases between them. The CDR3 reads CASSHPSVNEQFF. The CDR3 region has the DNA TGCGCCAGCAGCCATCCCTCAGTCAATGAGCAGTTCTTC.

The chain uses TRBV5-1 and TRBJ2-1; D might be TRBD2 (6 bases). Trimming removed 3 bases at V and 9 bases at J, with 13 bases between. The CDR3 is 13 amino acids. Germline V gene data show CDR1 as SGHRS and CDR2 as YFSETQ. CDR3 bases: TGCGCCAGCAGCTCCAGGACGGAGGGTGAGCAGTTCTTC. Its translation is CASSSRTEGEQFF.

The chain employs TRBV5-1 and TRBJ1-5; D perhaps matches TRBD1 (6 bases). The CDR3 covers 14 residues. Germline CDR1 reads SGHRS; CDR2 reads YFSETQ. With 4 bases removed from V and 3 bases from J, the gap between germline ends came to 11 bases. CDR3 residues: CASSPQGPNQPQHF. The CDR3, as DNA: TGCGCCAGCAGCCCGCAGGGGCCCAATCAGCCCCAGCATTTT.